Below, 21 T cell receptor beta chains from the same sample are listed, as sequenced in a study of PD-1 blockade in classical Hodgkin lymphoma. Profiled with immunoSEQ multiplex PCR; TCRdb holds only in-frame clones, not every one. The data contain under 80,000 clones, 60% to 80% of them singletons. Every patient experienced relapse after autologous stem cell transplantation, and brentuximab vedotin exposure varied. The sequenced sample was peripheral blood mononuclear cells (PBMCs), obtained before the second cycle of nivolumab. The receptors stem from a human donor with classical Hodgkin lymphoma.

This CDR3 is CSSVGGRGTEAFF. The DNA of the CDR3 is TGCAGCTCTGTGGGGGGCCGGGGTACTGAAGCTTTCTTT. This rearrangement joins TRBV29-1 to TRBJ1-1; D perhaps matches TRBD1 (6 bases). The CDR3 sequence is 13 residues long. The germline CDR1 and CDR2 sequences are SQVTM and ANQGSEA. V was pared by 8 bases and J by 5 bases, with 18 bases between.

This clone was seen a single time. A read error may produce the germline difference seen at one junction end. This rearrangement joins TRBV15 to TRBJ2-5; TRBD1 matches 8 bases. Germline V gene lookup returns CDR1 LNHNV and CDR2 YYDKDF (reference sequence). This CDR3 comprises 15 residues. This CDR3 is CATSRDGTGQETQYF. The CDR3 bases are TGTGCCACCAGCCGAGACGGGACAGGCCAAGAGACCCAGTACTTC.

This clone was counted once. V and J are TRBV19 and TRBJ1-3; no definite D call. Germline assignment: CDR1 LNHDA and CDR2 SQIVND (reference sequence). Between the trimmed V and J ends, which lost 4 bases and 0 bases, there was a span of 7 bases. This CDR3 is 14 amino acids long. The CDR3 DNA reads TGTGCCAGTAGTAGGTTCGCCTCTGGAAACACCATATATTTT. This translates into CASSRFASGNTIYF.

The chain couples TRBV7-9 to TRBJ2-7; perhaps TRBD1 as D (5 bases). Trimming pared 5 bases from V and 1 base from J, leaving 12 bases between. Germline lookup yields CDR1 SEHNR and CDR2 FQNEAQ (reference sequence). The CDR3 totals 14 residues. CDR3 protein: CASSPGHVSYEQYF. The CDR3, as DNA: TGTGCCAGCAGCCCCGGACACGTTTCCTACGAGCAGTACTTC.

The V and J genes are TRBV2 and TRBJ2-1; D unresolved. The ends were cut back, 0 bases at V and 10 bases at J, with 7 bases in the middle. Germline CDR1 SNHLY, CDR2 FYNNEI. CDR3 length: 12 amino acids. Here the CDR3 reads CASSEAYGEQFF. Written as DNA, the CDR3 is TGTGCCAGCAGTGAAGCTTATGGAGAGCAGTTCTTC.

The rearrangement uses TRBV2 and TRBJ2-7; 10 bases match TRBD2. Trimming took 9 bases from V and 4 from J; bases not matched to a gene: 9. The CDR3 contains 14 residues. CDR1 is SNHLY and CDR2 is FYNNEI in the germline V gene. The chain's CDR3 is CASAERGGSYEQYF. DNA of the CDR3: TGTGCCAGTGCGGAGCGGGGGGGATCTTACGAGCAGTACTTC.

The gene calls are TRBV5-1 and TRBJ1-1; 7 bases match TRBD1. Germline CDR1 SGHRS, CDR2 YFSETQ. This CDR3 spans 16 amino acids. With V trimmed by 4 bases and J by 6 bases, 15 bases remained unmatched. The CDR3 DNA follows: TGCGCCAGCAGCCGTTACTCTCAGGACAGGTTGGCTGAAGCTTTCTTT. Amino acid sequence: CASSRYSQDRLAEAFF.

This clone came up once. This chain joins TRBV10-3 and TRBJ1-5, with D possibly being TRBD1 (6 bases). Per germline, CDR1 ENHRY and CDR2 SYGVKD. This CDR3 has 15 amino acids. V gave up 3 bases and J gave up 2 bases, with 11 bases separating them. For the CDR3, the DNA is TGTGCCATCAGTGATCGGGGGGCGGGCAATCAGCCCCAGCATTTT. This gives the protein CAISDRGAGNQPQHF.

The rearrangement joins TRBV5-4 to TRBJ2-3; 11 bases fit TRBD1. The CDR3 has 16 amino acids. In germline, CDR1 is SGHNT, CDR2 YYREEE (reference sequence). The V and J ends lost 4 bases and 1 base, in that order; junction bases with no gene match: 5. This CDR3 reads CASSAGQGARTDTQYF. CDR3 DNA sequence: TGTGCCAGCAGCGCCGGACAGGGGGCGCGCACAGATACGCAGTATTTT.

The chain recombines TRBV6-1 with TRBJ1-1, with unresolved D. The CDR3 is made up of 12 amino acids. The germline V gene encodes CDR1 MNHNS and CDR2 SASEGT. V lost 4 bases, J lost 1 base, and 4 bases lay in between. CDR3 sequence: CASSGQNTEAFF. CDR3 in DNA: TGTGCCAGCAGTGGGCAGAACACTGAAGCTTTCTTT.

The J gene is TRBJ1-5, the V gene TRBV27; D is unresolved. CDR1 is MNHEY and CDR2 is SMNVEV in the germline V gene (reference sequence). The ends were cut back, 3 bases at V and 4 bases at J, with 7 bases in the middle. There are 13 residues in the CDR3. CDR3 nucleotide sequence: TGTGCCAGCAGTTTTTACAGTAATCAGCCCCAGCATTTT. Encoded protein: CASSFYSNQPQHF.

This clone was detected only a few times. The rearrangement joins TRBV27 to TRBJ2-5; 10 bases fit TRBD2. Germline CDR1 and CDR2: MNHEY and SMNVEV (reference sequence). The CDR3 covers 14 residues. Trimming removed 6 bases from V and 5 bases from J; junction bases left unmatched: 6. CDR3 sequence (DNA): TGTGCCAGCAGAGGACTAGCGGAGGGGGAGACCCAGTACTTC. Its translation: CASRGLAEGETQYF.

As DNA, the CDR3 is TGTGCCAGTAATGGGCGAGAGACAGATACGCAGTATTTT. As protein: CASNGRETDTQYF. The chain recombines TRBV19 with TRBJ2-3; D gene ambiguous. This CDR3 contains 13 residues. Trimming left V 7 bases short and J 3 bases short, with 11 bases between. The germline CDR1 and CDR2 sequences are LNHDA and SQIVND (reference sequence). Full variable domain (missing parts from reference TRBV19 and TRBJ2-3): DGGITQSPKYLFRKEGQNVTLSCEQNLNHDAMYWYRQDPGQGLRLIYYSQIVNDFQKGDIAEGYSVSREKKESFPLTVTSAQKNPTAFYLCASNGRETDTQYFGPGTRLTVL.

This clone was counted at least ten times. This sequence joins TRBV19 and TRBJ1-2; D not certain. In germline, CDR1 is LNHDA, CDR2 SQIVND (reference sequence). The CDR3 runs to 14 residues. The V gene lost 7 bases and the J gene lost 8 bases, with 20 bases spanning the gap. The CDR3 DNA is TGTGCCAGTAACCCTCTCTGGAGAGGCATGGGCTACACCTTC. Protein: CASNPLWRGMGYTF.

This clone showed up just a few times. This chain links TRBV6-1 with TRBJ2-2; 10 bases match TRBD2. Germline V gene sequence: CDR1 MNHNS, CDR2 SASEGT. CDR3 length equals 14 residues. V lost 3 bases to trimming and J lost 7 bases; unmatched junction nucleotides: 2. This CDR3 is CASSDTSGIGELFF. The CDR3 nucleotides are TGTGCCAGCAGTGATACTAGCGGGATCGGGGAGCTGTTTTTT.

The chain couples TRBV28 to TRBJ1-2, with unresolved D. Trimming left V 2 bases short and J 3 bases short, with 7 bases between. The CDR3 contains 13 residues. Looked up from germline, CDR1 is MDHEN and CDR2 is SYDVKM. In nucleotides, the CDR3 is TGTGCCAGCAGTTTAAGGGTAGACTATGGCTACACCTTC. Protein sequence: CASSLRVDYGYTF.

The V call is TRBV11-3, the J call TRBJ2-7, with D perhaps given as TRBD1 or TRBD2 (5 bases each). The CDR3 loop spans 15 amino acids. V was clipped by 7 bases and J by 3 bases, with 19 bases between them. Germline CDR1 is SGHNT and CDR2 is YENEEA. CDR3 DNA sequence: TGTGCCAGCACCTCACACAAGGGACGGATCTACGAGCAGTACTTC. Translation gives CASTSHKGRIYEQYF.

V usage is TRBV28 and J usage is TRBJ1-2; D unclear. The germline gives CDR1 MDHEN, CDR2 SYDVKM. Trimming cost V 6 bases and J 4 bases, with 12 bases left between them. The CDR3 spans 13 residues. DNA for the CDR3: TGTGCCAGCAGACCCGAAGGACCCTATGGCTACACCTTC. Its translation: CASRPEGPYGYTF.

J is TRBJ2-6 and V is TRBV13, with D unresolved. CDR1 and CDR2 from the germline V gene are PRHDT and FYEKMQ (reference sequence). V was trimmed by 3 bases and J by 0 bases, leaving 6 bases between them. The length of the CDR3 is 15 residues. In nucleotides, the CDR3 is TGTGCCAGCAGCTTCCGGTCCTCTGGGGCCAACGTCCTGACTTTC. Amino acids: CASSFRSSGANVLTF.

Written as DNA, the CDR3 is TGCGCCAGCAGGGGAATTCAAGAGACCCAGTACTTC. Encoded protein: CASRGIQETQYF. The chain is built from TRBV5-1 and TRBJ2-5, with D unresolved. The CDR3 is 12 residues long. Germline V lookup: CDR1 SGHRS, CDR2 YFSETQ. Trimming shortened V by 5 bases and J by 2 bases, and 7 bases separated the two germline ends. Based on the CDR3 plus reference TRBV5-1 and TRBJ2-5, the full variable domain is KAGVTQTPRYLIKTRGQQVTLSCSPISGHRSVSWYQQTPGQGLQFLFEYFSETQRNKGNFPGRFSGRQFSNSRSEMNVSTLELGDSALYLCASRGIQETQYFGPGTRLLVL.

The chain uses TRBV6-5 and TRBJ1-5, with a possible D match to TRBD1 (6 bases). Deletions cut 2 bases from V and 3 bases from J, with 8 bases between. From germline, CDR1 is MNHEY and CDR2 SVGAGI. The CDR3 consists of 14 residues. CDR3 protein: CASSYDRINQPQHF. CDR3 DNA: TGTGCCAGCAGTTACGACAGGATCAATCAGCCCCAGCATTTT.